This TCR beta chain was retrieved from a study of T-cell reconstitution after alpha-beta-depleted transplantation in children. This CDR3 contains 13 residues. Germline CDR1 ENHRY, CDR2 SYGVKD. Trimming took off 7 bases at V and 5 bases at J, with 15 bases between the two ends. This clonotype was picked up many times. Unique molecular identifiers tagged the TCRbeta library. TCRdb re-derived calls from the PCR reads in MiXCR, one entry per CDR3 protein. This table holds about 200,000 distinct CDR3 sequences, approximately 6.9% found once. The chain employs TRBV10-3 and TRBJ2-7, with D perhaps matching TRBD2 (6 bases). The clonotype originates from a boy aged 2 to 10 with acute lymphoblastic leukemia, due to receive a stem cell transplant. Specimen: PBMCs, collected before TCRalphabeta/CD19-depleted stem cell transplant. In DNA form, the CDR3 reads TGTGCCATCACGGAGCGGGTGATGGACGAGCAGTACTTC. It codes for CAITERVMDEQYF.